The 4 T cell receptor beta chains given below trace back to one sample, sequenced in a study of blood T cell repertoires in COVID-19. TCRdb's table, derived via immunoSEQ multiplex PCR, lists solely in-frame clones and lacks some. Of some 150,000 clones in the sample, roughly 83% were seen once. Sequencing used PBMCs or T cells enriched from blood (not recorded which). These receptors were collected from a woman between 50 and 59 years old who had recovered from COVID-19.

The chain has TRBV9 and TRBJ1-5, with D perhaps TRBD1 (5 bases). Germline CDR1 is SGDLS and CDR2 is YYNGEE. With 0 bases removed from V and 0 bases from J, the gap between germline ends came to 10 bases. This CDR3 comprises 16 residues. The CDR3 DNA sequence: TGTGCCAGCAGCGTAGGTTGGGGGGGTAGCAATCAGCCCCAGCATTTT. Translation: CASSVGWGGSNQPQHF.

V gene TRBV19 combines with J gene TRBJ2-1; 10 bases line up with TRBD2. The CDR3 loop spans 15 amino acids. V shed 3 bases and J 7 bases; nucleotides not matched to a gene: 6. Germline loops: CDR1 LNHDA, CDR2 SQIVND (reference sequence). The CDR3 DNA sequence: TGTGCCAGTAGTATTTCTAGCGGGAGTGTAAATGAGCAGTTCTTC. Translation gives CASSISSGSVNEQFF.

The CDR3 sequence: CASSAGTSGGETQYF. CDR3 bases: TGTGCCAGCAGCGCGGGGACTAGCGGGGGCGAGACCCAGTACTTC. The chain joins TRBV5-4 to TRBJ2-5, with 14 bases matching TRBD2. CDR3 size: 15 residues. Germline V gene lookup returns CDR1 SGHNT and CDR2 YYREEE (reference sequence). Losses at the gene ends were 4 bases for V and 5 bases for J; bases not matched to a gene: 4.

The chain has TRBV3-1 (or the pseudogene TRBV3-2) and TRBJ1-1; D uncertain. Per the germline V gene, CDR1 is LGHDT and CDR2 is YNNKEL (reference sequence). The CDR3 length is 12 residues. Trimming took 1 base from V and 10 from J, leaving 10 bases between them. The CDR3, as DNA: TGTGCCAGCAGCCAAGGAAGTGGGCGAGCTTTCTTT. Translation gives CASSQGSGRAFF.